A selection of T cell receptor beta chains follows, all from one sample in a study of blood T cells in healthy people across ages. TCRdb passed the 5' RACE reads through MiXCR, listing each CDR3 protein once. The sample lists some 1,800,000 distinct CDR3 sequences, around 40% occurring once. The sample consisted of blood. Receptors were obtained from a human donor in good health. Both conserved end residues are part of each CDR3. Each record gives: J gene, V gene, clone size, D gene, CDR3 protein, CDR3 DNA. The D gene is left open where the match is weak. Clone sizes are given selectively: once, few, many, or a class where the clone is expanded.

TRBJ2-5 | TRBV12-3/TRBV12-4 | once | - | CASSWGGQTSWETQYF | TGTGCCAGCAGTTGGGGGGGACAGACCTCTTGGGAGACCCAGTACTTC
TRBJ2-6 | TRBV7-9 | few | TRBD1 | CASSSLQGVNVLTF | TGTGCCAGCAGCTCCCTCCAGGGGGTCAACGTCCTGACTTTC
TRBJ2-3 | TRBV29-1 | many | - | CSVSRGAVADTQYF | TGCAGCGTTTCCCGGGGCGCGGTCGCAGATACGCAGTATTTT
TRBJ1-2 | TRBV18 | - | - | CASSPPNREGYTF | TGTGCCAGCTCACCACCGAACAGGGAGGGCTACACCTTC
TRBJ2-3 | TRBV27 | once | TRBD1 | CASSLPNRGYTQYF | TGTGCCAGCAGTTTACCGAACAGGGGATATACGCAGTATTTT
TRBJ1-1 | TRBV7-9 | few | - | CASSLGRWSTEAFF | TGTGCCAGCAGCTTAGGCCGCTGGAGCACTGAAGCTTTCTTT
TRBJ2-1 | TRBV12-3/TRBV12-4 | few | TRBD2 | CASRPGGPGNEQFF | TGTGCCAGCAGACCGGGGGGGCCTGGTAATGAGCAGTTCTTC
TRBJ2-1 | TRBV28 | few | - | CASSRSARSSYNEQFF | TGTGCCAGCAGTCGGTCCGCGCGCAGCTCCTACAATGAGCAGTTCTTC
TRBJ2-3 | TRBV12-3/TRBV12-4 | - | TRBD2 | CASSHTSGDTDTQYF | TGTGCCAGCAGCCATACTAGCGGGGACACAGATACGCAGTATTTT
TRBJ2-1 | TRBV20-1 | - | TRBD2 | CSTGFSGDEQFF | TGCAGTACTGGGTTTAGCGGGGATGAGCAGTTCTTC
TRBJ2-5 | TRBV11-2 | - | TRBD2 | CASSPGGLAAEGIQYF | TGTGCCAGCAGCCCAGGGGGACTAGCGGCCGAAGGGATCCAGTACTTC
TRBJ1-1 | TRBV29-1 | - | - | CSVGRQVATEAFF | TGCAGCGTTGGGAGACAGGTTGCCACTGAAGCTTTCTTT
TRBJ2-7 | TRBV6-2/TRBV6-3 | - | - | CASSYWQLSYEQYF | TGTGCCAGCAGTTACTGGCAGCTGTCCTACGAGCAGTACTTC
TRBJ2-7 | TRBV20-1 | - | TRBD2 | CSARGTSVHEQYF | TGCAGTGCTAGGGGGACTAGCGTACACGAGCAGTACTTC
TRBJ2-7 | TRBV28 | - | - | CASISGSSYEQYF | TGTGCCAGCATTTCAGGCAGCTCCTACGAGCAGTACTTC
TRBJ2-7 | TRBV5-1 | many | TRBD2 | CASALGGGPDEQYF | TGCGCCAGCGCCTTAGGCGGGGGACCAGACGAGCAGTACTTC
TRBJ1-1 | TRBV6-2/TRBV6-3 | few | TRBD1 | CASSSDRAAFF | TGTGCCAGCAGTTCGGACAGGGCGGCTTTCTTT
TRBJ2-5 | TRBV24-1 | - | - | CATSDSTGIRETQYF | TGTGCCACCAGTGATTCCACAGGGATCCGAGAGACCCAGTACTTC
TRBJ1-2 | TRBV7-2 | once | - | CASSFPGQQNYGYTF | TGTGCCAGCAGCTTCCCGGGACAACAGAACTATGGCTACACCTTC
TRBJ1-5 | TRBV9 | few | TRBD1 | CASSAGGSNQPQHF | TGTGCCAGCAGCGCAGGGGGTAGCAATCAGCCCCAGCATTTT
TRBJ2-5 | TRBV7-2 | few | - | CASGRRSQETQYF | TGTGCCAGCGGGAGACGAAGCCAAGAGACCCAGTACTTC
TRBJ2-1 | TRBV29-1 | few | - | CSTPAPSYNEQFF | TGCAGCACACCAGCGCCTTCCTACAATGAGCAGTTCTTC
TRBJ2-3 | TRBV5-8 | - | TRBD1 | CASSLAGTAISSTDTQYF | TGTGCCAGCAGCTTGGCCGGGACAGCTATATCTAGCACAGATACGCAGTATTTT
TRBJ1-2 | TRBV25-1 | - | - | CASKDSYYHYTF | TGTGCCAGCAAGGACAGCTACTATCACTACACCTTC
TRBJ1-4 | TRBV7-6 | - | - | CASSLEYEKLFF | TGTGCCAGCAGCTTAGAGTACGAAAAACTGTTTTTT
TRBJ2-1 | TRBV7-3 | few | TRBD2 | CASSPRAGGARNEQFF | TGTGCCAGCAGCCCCCGGGCCGGGGGGGCGCGCAATGAGCAGTTCTTC
TRBJ2-1 | TRBV28 | once | - | CASSGFQETQFF | TGTGCCAGTTCGGGTTTCCAAGAGACCCAGTTCTTC
TRBJ2-1 | TRBV5-5 | - | TRBD2 | CASGRTGLAGISSYNEQFF | TGTGCCAGCGGACGAACTGGACTAGCGGGGATAAGCTCCTACAATGAGCAGTTCTTC
TRBJ2-7 | TRBV15 | - | TRBD2 | CATSAGLGAYEQYF | TGTGCCACCAGCGCCGGACTAGGGGCCTACGAGCAGTACTTC
TRBJ2-5 | TRBV20-1 | - | - | CSARDNRETQYF | TGCAGTGCTAGAGATAACCGAGAGACCCAGTACTTC
TRBJ2-7 | TRBV28 | few | - | CASSLYNHEQYF | TGTGCCAGCAGTTTATACAATCACGAGCAGTACTTC
TRBJ2-1 | TRBV11-3 | few | - | CASSRYHNEQFF | TGTGCCAGCAGCCGATATCACAATGAGCAGTTCTTC
TRBJ2-7 | TRBV2 | - | - | CASRSGSYEQYF | TGTGCCAGCAGGTCAGGTTCCTACGAGCAGTACTTC
TRBJ2-3 | TRBV6-2/TRBV6-3 | - | - | CASTDDSSTDTQYF | TGTGCCAGCACTGATGACAGTTCGACAGATACGCAGTATTTT
TRBJ1-5 | TRBV24-1 | - | - | CATSSGTQPQHF | TGTGCCACCAGTAGCGGGACACAGCCCCAGCATTTT
TRBJ1-2 | TRBV5-4 | few | - | CASSLTVGTNYGYTF | TGTGCCAGCAGCTTGACGGTAGGGACGAACTATGGCTACACCTTC
TRBJ2-1 | TRBV7-8 | few | - | CASSPIGRGYTYNEQFF | TGTGCCAGCAGCCCAATTGGGCGGGGCTACACCTACAATGAGCAGTTCTTC
TRBJ1-2 | TRBV29-1 | many | - | CSVAHTGGYTF | TGCAGCGTCGCCCACACAGGGGGCTACACCTTC
TRBJ1-1 | TRBV20-1 | - | - | CSARAWDPGDTEAFF | TGCAGTGCTAGAGCCTGGGACCCGGGGGATACTGAAGCTTTCTTT
TRBJ2-1 | TRBV29-1 | few | TRBD1 | CSVHRGWGNEQFF | TGCAGCGTTCACAGGGGTTGGGGCAATGAGCAGTTCTTC
TRBJ1-2 | TRBV12-3/TRBV12-4 | - | - | CASSFSHRLGYGYTF | TGTGCCAGCAGTTTCTCCCATAGGTTGGGCTATGGCTACACCTTC
TRBJ1-2 | TRBV2 | - | TRBD1 | CATASFTGVHGYTF | TGTGCCACCGCCTCCTTTACAGGGGTTCATGGCTACACCTTC
TRBJ2-7 | TRBV2 | once | TRBD2 | CASSEIRWGGEQYF | TGTGCCAGCAGTGAAATCCGTTGGGGGGGCGAGCAGTACTTC
TRBJ1-2 | TRBV7-2 | few | - | CASSPGTIYGYTF | TGTGCCAGCAGTCCCGGGACAATATATGGCTACACCTTC
TRBJ2-6 | TRBV28 | few | - | CAGSLWLGSSGANVLTF | TGTGCCGGCAGTTTATGGCTCGGAAGCTCTGGGGCCAACGTCCTGACTTTC
TRBJ1-2 | TRBV9 | - | - | CASSDYGGYTF | TGTGCCAGCAGCGACTATGGGGGCTACACCTTC
TRBJ2-3 | TRBV5-1 | few | - | CASSLRPPQTPTYF | TGCGCCAGCAGCCTCCGACCACCCCAAACCCCCACGTATTTT
TRBJ2-7 | TRBV29-1 | many | - | CSVSGTAYEQYF | TGCAGCGTCTCCGGGACCGCCTACGAGCAGTACTTC
TRBJ1-6 | TRBV11-3 | - | - | CASSQQDQGGRSPLHF | TGTGCCAGCAGCCAACAAGACCAGGGTGGAAGATCACCCCTCCACTTT
TRBJ2-7 | TRBV6-6 | many | - | CASREQGVSYEQYF | TGTGCCAGCAGAGAGCAAGGGGTCTCCTACGAGCAGTACTTC